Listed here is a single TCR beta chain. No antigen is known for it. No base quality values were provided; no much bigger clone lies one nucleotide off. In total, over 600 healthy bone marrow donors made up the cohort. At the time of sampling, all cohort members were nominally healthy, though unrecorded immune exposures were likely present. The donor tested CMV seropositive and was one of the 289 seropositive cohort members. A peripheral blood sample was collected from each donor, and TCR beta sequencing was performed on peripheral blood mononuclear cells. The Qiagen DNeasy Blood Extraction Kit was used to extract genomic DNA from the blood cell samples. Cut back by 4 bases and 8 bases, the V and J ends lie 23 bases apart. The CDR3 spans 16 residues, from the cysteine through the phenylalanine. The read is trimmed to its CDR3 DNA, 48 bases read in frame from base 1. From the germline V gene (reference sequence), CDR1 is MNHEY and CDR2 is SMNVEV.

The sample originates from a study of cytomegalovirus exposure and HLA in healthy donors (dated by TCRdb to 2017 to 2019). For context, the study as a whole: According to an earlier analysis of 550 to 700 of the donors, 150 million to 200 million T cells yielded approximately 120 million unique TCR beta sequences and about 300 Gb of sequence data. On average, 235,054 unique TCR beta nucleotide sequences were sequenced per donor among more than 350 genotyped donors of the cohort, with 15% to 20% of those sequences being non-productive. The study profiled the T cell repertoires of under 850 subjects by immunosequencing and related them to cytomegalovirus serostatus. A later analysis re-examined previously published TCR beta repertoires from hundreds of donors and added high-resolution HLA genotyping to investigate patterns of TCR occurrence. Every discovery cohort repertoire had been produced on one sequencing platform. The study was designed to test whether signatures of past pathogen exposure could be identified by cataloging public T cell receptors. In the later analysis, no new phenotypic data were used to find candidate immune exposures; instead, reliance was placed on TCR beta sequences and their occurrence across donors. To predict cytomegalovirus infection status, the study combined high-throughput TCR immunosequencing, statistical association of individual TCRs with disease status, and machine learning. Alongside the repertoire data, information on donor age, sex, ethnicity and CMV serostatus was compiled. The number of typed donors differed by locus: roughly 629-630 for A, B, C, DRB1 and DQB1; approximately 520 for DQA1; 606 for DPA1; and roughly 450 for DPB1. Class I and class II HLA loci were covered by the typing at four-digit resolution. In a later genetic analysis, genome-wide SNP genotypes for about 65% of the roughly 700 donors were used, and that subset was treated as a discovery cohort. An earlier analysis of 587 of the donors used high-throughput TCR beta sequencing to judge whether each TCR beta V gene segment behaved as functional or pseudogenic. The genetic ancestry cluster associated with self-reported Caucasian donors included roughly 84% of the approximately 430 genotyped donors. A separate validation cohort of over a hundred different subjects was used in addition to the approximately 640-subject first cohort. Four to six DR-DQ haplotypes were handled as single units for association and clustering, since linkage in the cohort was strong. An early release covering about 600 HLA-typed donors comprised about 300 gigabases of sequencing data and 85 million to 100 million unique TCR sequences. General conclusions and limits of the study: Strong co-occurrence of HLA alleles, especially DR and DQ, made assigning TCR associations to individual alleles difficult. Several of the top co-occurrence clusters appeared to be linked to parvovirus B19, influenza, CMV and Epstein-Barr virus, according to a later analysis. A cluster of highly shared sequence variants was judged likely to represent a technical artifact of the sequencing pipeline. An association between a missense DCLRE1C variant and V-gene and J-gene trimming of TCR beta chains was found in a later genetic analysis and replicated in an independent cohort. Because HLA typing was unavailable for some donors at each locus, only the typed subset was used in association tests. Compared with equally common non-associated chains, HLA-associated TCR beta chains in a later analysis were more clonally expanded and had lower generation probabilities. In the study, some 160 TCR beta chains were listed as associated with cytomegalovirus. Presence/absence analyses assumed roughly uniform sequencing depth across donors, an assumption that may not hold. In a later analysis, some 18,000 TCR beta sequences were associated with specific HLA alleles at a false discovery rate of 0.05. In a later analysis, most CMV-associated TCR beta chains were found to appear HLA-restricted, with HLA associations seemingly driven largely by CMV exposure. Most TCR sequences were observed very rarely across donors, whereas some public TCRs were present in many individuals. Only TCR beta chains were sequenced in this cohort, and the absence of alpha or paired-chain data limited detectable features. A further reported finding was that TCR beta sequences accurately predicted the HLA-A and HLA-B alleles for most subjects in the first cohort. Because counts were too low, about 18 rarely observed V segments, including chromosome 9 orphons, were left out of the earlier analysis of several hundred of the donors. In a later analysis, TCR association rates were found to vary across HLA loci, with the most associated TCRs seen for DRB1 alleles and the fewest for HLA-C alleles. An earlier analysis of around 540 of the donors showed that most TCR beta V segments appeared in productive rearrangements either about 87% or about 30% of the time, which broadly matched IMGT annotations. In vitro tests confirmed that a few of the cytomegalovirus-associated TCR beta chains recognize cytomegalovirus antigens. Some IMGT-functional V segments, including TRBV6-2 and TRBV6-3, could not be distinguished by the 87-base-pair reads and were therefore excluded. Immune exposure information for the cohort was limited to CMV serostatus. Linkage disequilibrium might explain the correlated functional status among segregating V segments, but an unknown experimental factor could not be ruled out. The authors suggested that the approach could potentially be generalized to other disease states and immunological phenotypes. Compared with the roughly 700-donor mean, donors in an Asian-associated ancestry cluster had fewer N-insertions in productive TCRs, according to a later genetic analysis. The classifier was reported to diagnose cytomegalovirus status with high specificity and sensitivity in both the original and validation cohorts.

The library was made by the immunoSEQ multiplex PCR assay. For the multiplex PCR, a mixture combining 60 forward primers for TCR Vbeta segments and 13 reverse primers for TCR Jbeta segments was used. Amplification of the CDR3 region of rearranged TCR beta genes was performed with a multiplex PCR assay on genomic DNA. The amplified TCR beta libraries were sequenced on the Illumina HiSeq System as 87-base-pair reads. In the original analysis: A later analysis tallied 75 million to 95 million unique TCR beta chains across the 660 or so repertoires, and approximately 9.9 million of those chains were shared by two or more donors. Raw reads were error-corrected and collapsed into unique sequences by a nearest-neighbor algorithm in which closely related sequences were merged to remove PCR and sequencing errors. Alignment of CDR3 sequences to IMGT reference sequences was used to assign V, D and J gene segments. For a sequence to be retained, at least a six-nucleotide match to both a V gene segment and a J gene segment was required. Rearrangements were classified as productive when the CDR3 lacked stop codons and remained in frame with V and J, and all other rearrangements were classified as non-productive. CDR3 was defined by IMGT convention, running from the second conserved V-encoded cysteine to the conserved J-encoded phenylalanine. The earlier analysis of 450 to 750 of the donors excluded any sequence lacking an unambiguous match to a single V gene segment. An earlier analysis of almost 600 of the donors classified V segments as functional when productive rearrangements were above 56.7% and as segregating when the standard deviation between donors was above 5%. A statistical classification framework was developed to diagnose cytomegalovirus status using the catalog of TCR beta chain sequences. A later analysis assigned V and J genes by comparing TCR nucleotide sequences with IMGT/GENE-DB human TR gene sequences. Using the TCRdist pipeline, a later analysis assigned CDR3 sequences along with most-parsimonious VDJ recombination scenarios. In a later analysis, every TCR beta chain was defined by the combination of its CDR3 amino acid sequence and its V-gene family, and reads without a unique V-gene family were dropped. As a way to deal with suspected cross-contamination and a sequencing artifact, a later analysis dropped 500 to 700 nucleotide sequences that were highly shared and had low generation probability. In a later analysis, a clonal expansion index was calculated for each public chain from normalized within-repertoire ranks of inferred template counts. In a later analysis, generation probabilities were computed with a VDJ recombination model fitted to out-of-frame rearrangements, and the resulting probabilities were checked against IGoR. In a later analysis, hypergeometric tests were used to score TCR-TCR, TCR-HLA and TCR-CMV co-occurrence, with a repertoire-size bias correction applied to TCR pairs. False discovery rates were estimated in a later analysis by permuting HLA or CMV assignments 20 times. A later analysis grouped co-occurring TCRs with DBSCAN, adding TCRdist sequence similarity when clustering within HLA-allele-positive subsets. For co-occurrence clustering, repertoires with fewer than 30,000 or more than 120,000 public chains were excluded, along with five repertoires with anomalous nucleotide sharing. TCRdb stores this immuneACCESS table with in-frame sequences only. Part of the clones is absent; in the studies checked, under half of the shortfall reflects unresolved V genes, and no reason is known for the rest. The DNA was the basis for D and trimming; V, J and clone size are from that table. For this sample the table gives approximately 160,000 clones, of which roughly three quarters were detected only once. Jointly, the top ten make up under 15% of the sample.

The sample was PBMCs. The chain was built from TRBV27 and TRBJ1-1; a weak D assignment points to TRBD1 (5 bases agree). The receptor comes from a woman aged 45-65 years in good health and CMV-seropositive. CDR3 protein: CASSSPTPGPYGEAFF. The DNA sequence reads TGTGCCAGCAGTTCTCCCACCCCAGGGCCCTACGGGGAAGCTTTCTTT.